This T cell receptor beta chain came from a study of T cells in tuberculosis. The CDR3 sequence is 13 residues long. The ends were cut back, 6 bases at V and 6 bases at J, with 11 bases in the middle. Per the germline V gene, CDR1 is MNHNY and CDR2 is SVGAGI (reference sequence). Profiled with immunoSEQ multiplex PCR; TCRdb holds only in-frame clones, not every one. Of 37,000 or so clones in the sample, around 93% were seen once. The chain uses TRBV6-6 and TRBJ1-4; possibly TRBD1 for D (6 bases). The sequence derives from a donor between 10 and 35 years old with latent tuberculosis or without tuberculosis infection. Some clones in this sample may be carry-over from other donors' samples. Specimen: PBMCs. This chain's CDR3 is CASRRQEDEKLFF. The DNA of the CDR3 is TGTGCCAGCAGGCGACAGGAGGATGAAAAACTGTTTTTT.